These T cell receptor beta chains were read from a single sample in a study of T cell responses to AZD1222 COVID-19 vaccine. Only in-frame clones appear in the TCRdb table, and some are missing; sequencing was by immunoSEQ multiplex PCR. The table records around 96,000 clones, about 88% of them present only once. The sequenced sample was peripheral blood, obtained on day 0 of AZD1222 vaccination. These receptor sequences come from an adult in good health. CDR3s include the opening cysteine and the closing phenylalanine or tryptophan. The D gene is left open where the match is weak. Clone size is stated in some rows and not others, as once, few, many or a class when expanded.

size	V	D	J	CDR3	DNA
NA	TRBV5-6	NA	TRBJ2-3	CASHDRDRPTDTQYF	TGTGCCAGCCACGACCGGGACCGCCCCACAGATACGCAGTATTTT
NA	TRBV7-2	NA	TRBJ2-7	CASSLRFSGTALYEQYF	TGTGCCAGCAGCTTAAGGTTTAGCGGGACAGCGTTATACGAGCAGTACTTC
many	TRBV7-2	NA	TRBJ2-7	CASSRGGRSSYEQYF	TGTGCCAGCAGCCGTGGGGGGAGGAGCTCCTACGAGCAGTACTTC
NA	TRBV12-3/TRBV12-4	TRBD1	TRBJ1-5	CASRTGANQPQHF	TGTGCCAGCAGGACAGGGGCCAATCAGCCCCAGCATTTT
NA	TRBV19	NA	TRBJ1-1	CASSRGFGHLNTEAFF	TGTGCCAGTAGTAGGGGATTTGGACACCTGAACACTGAAGCTTTCTTT
NA	TRBV5-5	TRBD1	TRBJ2-1	CASSSGQGLHEQFF	TGTGCCAGCAGCTCGGGACAGGGGTTGCATGAGCAGTTCTTC
NA	TRBV23-1	NA	TRBJ1-3	CASSQSGGGNTIYF	TGCGCCAGCAGTCAATCCGGGGGGGGAAACACCATATATTTT
NA	TRBV6-6	TRBD1	TRBJ1-4	CASSKPGQTNEKLFF	TGTGCCAGCAGTAAACCGGGACAGACTAATGAAAAACTGTTTTTT
NA	TRBV27	NA	TRBJ2-7	CASSLATGGYEQYF	TGTGCCAGCAGTTTGGCGACCGGGGGCTACGAGCAGTACTTC
NA	TRBV11-1	NA	TRBJ2-7	CASSRLRSSYEQYF	TGTGCCAGCAGCCGGCTAAGGAGCTCCTACGAGCAGTACTTC
NA	TRBV9	TRBD2	TRBJ2-5	CASSVREGSAGNYGPEETQYF	TGTGCCAGCAGCGTCCGGGAGGGCAGCGCCGGGAACTATGGCCCGGAAGAGACCCAGTACTTC
NA	TRBV6-5	NA	TRBJ1-5	CASSYSGRNQPQHF	TGTGCCAGCAGTTACTCGGGCAGAAATCAGCCCCAGCATTTT
NA	TRBV30	NA	TRBJ1-5	CAWSPDINQPQHF	TGTGCCTGGAGTCCAGACATCAATCAGCCCCAGCATTTT
NA	TRBV19	NA	TRBJ1-2	CASSIMLQSAYGYTF	TGTGCCAGTAGTATTATGCTGCAATCGGCCTATGGCTACACCTTC
NA	TRBV18	NA	TRBJ2-3	CASSLTSRDTQYF	TGTGCCAGCTCACTAACTAGCAGGGATACGCAGTATTTT
NA	TRBV29-1	TRBD1	TRBJ1-1	CSALPRGRGNTEAFF	TGCAGCGCCTTACCCAGGGGGCGAGGGAACACTGAAGCTTTCTTT
NA	TRBV27	NA	TRBJ2-2	CASSSPNRNTGELFF	TGTGCCAGCAGTTCCCCAAACAGAAACACCGGGGAGCTGTTTTTT
NA	TRBV7-2	NA	TRBJ1-4	CASSSFGQATNEKLFF	TGTGCCAGCAGCTCTTTCGGCCAAGCAACTAATGAAAAACTGTTTTTT
once	TRBV19	NA	TRBJ1-5	CASSPPGGGNQPQHF	TGTGCCAGTAGTCCCCCCGGGGGCGGCAATCAGCCCCAGCATTTT
NA	TRBV18	NA	TRBJ2-5	CASSPPRQTSGTQYF	TGTGCCAGCTCACCACCGAGGCAGACGTCCGGGACCCAGTACTTC
NA	TRBV6-5	NA	TRBJ1-1	CASSSMNTEAFF	TGTGCCAGCAGTTCCATGAACACTGAAGCTTTCTTT
NA	TRBV6-2/TRBV6-3	NA	TRBJ2-3	CASSTFLGALRDTQYF	TGTGCCAGCAGTACCTTCCTAGGAGCCCTAAGGGATACGCAGTATTTT
NA	TRBV6-5	NA	TRBJ1-2	CASGGREYGYTF	TGTGCCAGCGGGGGACGGGAGTATGGCTACACCTTC
NA	TRBV6-5	TRBD1	TRBJ1-3	CASSFSGTGSGNTIYF	TGTGCCAGCAGTTTCTCCGGGACAGGGTCCGGAAACACCATATATTTT